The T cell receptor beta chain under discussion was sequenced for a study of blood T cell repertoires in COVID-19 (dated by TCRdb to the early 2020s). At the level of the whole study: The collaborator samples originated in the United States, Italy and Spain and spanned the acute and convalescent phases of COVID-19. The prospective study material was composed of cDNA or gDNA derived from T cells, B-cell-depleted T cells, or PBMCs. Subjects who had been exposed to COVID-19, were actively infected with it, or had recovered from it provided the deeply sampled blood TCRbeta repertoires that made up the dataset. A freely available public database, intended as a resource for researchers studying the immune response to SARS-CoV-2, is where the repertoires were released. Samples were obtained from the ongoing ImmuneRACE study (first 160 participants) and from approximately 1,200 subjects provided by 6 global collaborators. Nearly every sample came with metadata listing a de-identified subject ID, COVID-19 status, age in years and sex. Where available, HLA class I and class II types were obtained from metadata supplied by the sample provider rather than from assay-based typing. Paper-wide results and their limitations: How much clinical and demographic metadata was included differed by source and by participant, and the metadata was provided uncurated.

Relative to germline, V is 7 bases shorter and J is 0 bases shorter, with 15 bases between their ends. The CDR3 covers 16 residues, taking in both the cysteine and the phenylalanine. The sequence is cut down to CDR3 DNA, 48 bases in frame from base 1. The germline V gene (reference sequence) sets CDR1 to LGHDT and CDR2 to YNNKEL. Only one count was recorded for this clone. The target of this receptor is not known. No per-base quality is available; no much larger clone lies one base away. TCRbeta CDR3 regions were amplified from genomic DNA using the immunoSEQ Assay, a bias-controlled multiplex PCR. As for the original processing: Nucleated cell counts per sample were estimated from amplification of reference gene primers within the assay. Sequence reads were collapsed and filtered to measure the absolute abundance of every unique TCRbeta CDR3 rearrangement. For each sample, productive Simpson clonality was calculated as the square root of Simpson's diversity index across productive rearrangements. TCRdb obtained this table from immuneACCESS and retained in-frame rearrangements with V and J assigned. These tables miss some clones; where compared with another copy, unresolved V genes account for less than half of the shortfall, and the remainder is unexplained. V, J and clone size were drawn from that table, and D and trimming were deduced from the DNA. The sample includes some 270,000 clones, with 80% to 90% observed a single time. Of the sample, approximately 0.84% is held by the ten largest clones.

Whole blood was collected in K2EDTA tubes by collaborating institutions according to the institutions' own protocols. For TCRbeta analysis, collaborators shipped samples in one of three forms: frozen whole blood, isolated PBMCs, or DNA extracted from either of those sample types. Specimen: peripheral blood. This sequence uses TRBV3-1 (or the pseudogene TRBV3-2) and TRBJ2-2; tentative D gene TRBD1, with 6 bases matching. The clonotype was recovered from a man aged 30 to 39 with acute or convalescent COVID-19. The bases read TGTGCCAGCACCCTGGGACACCCTTCGAACACCGGGGAGCTGTTTTTT. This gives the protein CASTLGHPSNTGELFF.